The 5 T cell receptor beta chains below were found in one sample sequenced in a study of cytomegalovirus exposure and HLA in healthy donors. The PCR made use of 60 Vbeta and 13 Jbeta primers. Generated by immunoSEQ multiplex PCR, the TCRdb table keeps only in-frame clones and is missing some. This sample has some 140,000 clones; roughly 60% occur once, and the top ten carry 2% to 3%. The specimen was PBMCs. The receptors were sampled from a middle-aged woman in good health and CMV-seronegative.

This clone occurred once. The chain recombines TRBV5-1 with TRBJ1-3; no reliable D call. V was trimmed by 2 bases and J by 3 bases, leaving 18 bases between them. The CDR3 totals 17 residues. From germline, CDR1 is SGHRS and CDR2 YFSETQ. The DNA of the CDR3 is TGCGCCAGCAGCTTTGGGTCCGACGGAGCTTTTGGAAACACCATATATTTT. Amino acid sequence: CASSFGSDGAFGNTIYF.

The chain links TRBV9 to TRBJ2-6, with D perhaps TRBD2 (5 bases). The CDR3 is 18 amino acids. Trimming cost V 0 bases and J 0 bases, with 13 bases left between them. The V gene's germline CDR1 is SGDLS and CDR2 YYNGEE. The chain's CDR3 is CASSVVPGESSGANVLTF. The CDR3, as DNA: TGTGCCAGCAGCGTAGTTCCCGGGGAAAGCTCTGGGGCCAACGTCCTGACTTTC. Full variable domain (rest looked up from reference TRBV9 and TRBJ2-6): DSGVTQTPKHLITATGQRVTLRCSPRSGDLSVYWYQQSLDQGLQFLIQYYNGEERAKGNILERFSAQQFPDLHSELNLSSLELGDSALYFCASSVVPGESSGANVLTFGAGSRLTVL.

V gene TRBV5-1 combines with J gene TRBJ2-5; perhaps TRBD1 as D (7 bases). CDR1 is SGHRS and CDR2 is YFSETQ in the germline V gene. This CDR3 has 14 residues. V gave up 4 bases and J gave up 8 bases, with 18 bases separating them. The CDR3 sequence: CASSLGQPRDTQYF. The CDR3 DNA follows: TGCGCCAGCAGCCTGGGACAGCCGCGGGATACCCAGTACTTC. The whole variable domain, filled in from reference TRBV5-1 and TRBJ2-5, reads KAGVTQTPRYLIKTRGQQVTLSCSPISGHRSVSWYQQTPGQGLQFLFEYFSETQRNKGNFPGRFSGRQFSNSRSEMNVSTLELGDSALYLCASSLGQPRDTQYFGPGTRLLVL.

The chain uses TRBV30 and TRBJ2-3; 11 nucleotides line up with TRBD2. Germline CDR1 GTSNPN, CDR2 SVGIG (reference sequence). Losses at the gene ends were 5 bases for V and 5 bases for J; bases not matched to a gene: 15. The CDR3 length is 17 residues. The CDR3 DNA sequence: TGTGCCTGGGGAAGGAGACTAGCGGGGACCTCCAGAGATACGCAGTATTTT. Translated: CAWGRRLAGTSRDTQYF.

This chain joins TRBV28 and TRBJ2-7; 7 bases map to TRBD1. After removal of 4 bases from V and 0 bases from J, the junction contained 6 bases not matched to a gene. The CDR3 contains 15 residues. CDR1 MDHEN and CDR2 SYDVKM come from the germline V gene. The CDR3: CASSSSAGGSYEQYF. Written as DNA, the CDR3 is TGTGCCAGCAGTTCCTCGGCAGGGGGCTCCTACGAGCAGTACTTC.